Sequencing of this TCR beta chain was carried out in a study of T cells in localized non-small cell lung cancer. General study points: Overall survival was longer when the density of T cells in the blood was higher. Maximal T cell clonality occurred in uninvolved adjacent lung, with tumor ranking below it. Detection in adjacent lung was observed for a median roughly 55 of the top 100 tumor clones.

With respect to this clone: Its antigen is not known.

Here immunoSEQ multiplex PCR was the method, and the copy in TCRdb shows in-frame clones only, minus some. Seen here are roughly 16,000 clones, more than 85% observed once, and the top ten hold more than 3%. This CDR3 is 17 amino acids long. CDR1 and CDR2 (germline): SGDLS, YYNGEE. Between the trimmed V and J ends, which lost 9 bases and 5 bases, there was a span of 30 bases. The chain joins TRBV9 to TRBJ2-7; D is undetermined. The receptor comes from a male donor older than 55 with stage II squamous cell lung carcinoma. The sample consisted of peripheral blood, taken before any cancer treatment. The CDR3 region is CATALSPNCGSKNEQYF. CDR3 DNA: TGTGCCACCGCTTTGTCACCGAACTGCGGATCTAAGAACGAGCAGTACTTC.